A selection of T cell receptor beta chains follows, all from one sample in a study of tumor and adjacent non-tumor tissue in lung cancer. Via MiXCR, TCRdb re-called the multiplex PCR reads, giving one row per CDR3 protein. Among about 110,000 distinct CDR3 sequences listed, under 65% were seen once. The sample was distant non-tumor lung tissue. These receptors all stem from a man in his 60s with non-small cell lung cancer. Both conserved end residues are part of each CDR3. A D gene is named only where the DNA matches it firmly. Only part of the rows carry a size: once, few, many, or a class if the clone is expanded.

clone size,J gene,D gene,V gene,CDR3 protein,CDR3 DNA
.,TRBJ2-5,.,TRBV24-1,CVTSMRNQETQYF,TGTGTCACCAGCATGCGGAATCAAGAGACCCAGTACTTC
.,TRBJ2-5,TRBD2,TRBV4-1,CASSQGGLEETQYF,TGTGCCAGCAGCCAAGGTGGACTAGAGGAGACCCAGTACTTC
.,TRBJ1-2,.,TRBV6-2/TRBV6-3,CASSPEGHGYTF,TGTGCCAGCAGTCCAGAAGGTCACGGCTACACCTTC
.,TRBJ2-7,.,TRBV10-3,CAISASRHGKQYF,TGTGCCATCAGTGCAAGTCGTCACGGCAAGCAGTACTTC
.,TRBJ2-1,.,TRBV6-1,CANSEGSGKEEQFF,TGTGCCAACAGTGAAGGGTCAGGGAAAGAGGAGCAGTTCTTC
.,TRBJ2-2,TRBD1,TRBV11-2,CASSMGQNAGELFF,TGTGCAAGCAGCATGGGACAGAACGCCGGGGAGCTGTTTTTT
many,TRBJ2-1,.,TRBV12-5,CASGSRVELPSPNEQFF,TGTGCTAGTGGCAGCCGGGTGGAGCTGCCCTCCCCCAATGAGCAGTTCTTC
.,TRBJ2-5,.,TRBV21-1,CASSKELTGPQETQYF,TGTGCCAGCAGCAAAGAGCTGACAGGGCCACAAGAGACCCAGTACTTC
.,TRBJ1-2,.,TRBV5-8,CASSMDINYGYTF,TGTGCCAGCAGCATGGACATTAACTATGGCTACACCTTC
.,TRBJ2-5,TRBD1,TRBV25-1,CASGGQGAGETQYF,TGTGCCAGTGGAGGACAGGGGGCAGGGGAGACCCAGTACTTC
.,TRBJ2-1,TRBD2,TRBV11-2,CASNSRTSGYTEQFF,TGTGCCAGCAACTCGCGGACTAGCGGCTACACTGAGCAGTTTTTC
.,TRBJ2-5,.,TRBV20-1,CSAIVGSQETQYF,TGCAGTGCTATAGTCGGCAGCCAAGAGACCCAGTACTTC
many,TRBJ2-1,.,TRBV5-1,CASSLEGPQSYNEQFF,TGCGCCAGCAGCTTGGAGGGCCCTCAGTCCTACAATGAGCAGTTCTTC
.,TRBJ2-7,.,TRBV11-1,CASNPCLGESGSYEQYF,TGTGCCAGCAACCCCTGTCTGGGCGAATCCGGCTCCTACGAGCAGTACTTC
many,TRBJ2-5,.,TRBV5-1,CASSDGHTLETQYF,TGCGCCAGCAGCGACGGGCACACTTTGGAGACCCAGTACTTC
.,TRBJ2-2,TRBD1,TRBV11-3,CASSMDRALTGELFF,TGTGCCAGCAGTATGGACAGGGCTCTCACCGGGGAGCTGTTTTTT
.,TRBJ2-1,TRBD1,TRBV6-1,CASSKVDRGHEQFF,TGTGCCAGCAGTAAAGTGGACAGGGGACATGAGCAATTCTTC
.,TRBJ1-5,TRBD1,TRBV10-3,CAISEMGTGSQSQHF,TGTGCTATCAGTGAGATGGGGACAGGATCCCAGTCCCAGCATTTT
few,TRBJ2-2,.,TRBV29-1,CSVDSGRAGELFF,TGCAGCGTTGATTCTGGTAGGGCCGGGGAGTTGTTTTTT
once,TRBJ2-3,.,TRBV4-1,CASSQVLVGDIQYF,TGCGCCAGCAGCCAAGTATTAGTAGGGGATATACAGTATTTT
.,TRBJ2-7,TRBD1,TRBV5-1,CPSSLGGTGGANWYF,TGCCCCAGCAGCTTGGGAGGGACAGGGGGCGCCAATTGGTACTTC
.,TRBJ1-2,.,TRBV12-3/TRBV12-4,CASSHQPHGYTF,TGTGCCAGCAGTCACCAACCCCATGGCTACACCTTC
many,TRBJ1-1,.,TRBV29-1,CSVEDATEAFF,TGCAGCGTTGAAGATGCAACTGAAGCTTTCTTT
many,TRBJ2-1,.,TRBV7-9,CASSPTTGRYYNEQFF,TGTGCCAGCAGCCCGACTACAGGGAGGTACTACAATGAGCAGTTCTTC
few,TRBJ1-5,.,TRBV7-8,CASSPRDGSYQPQHF,TGCGCCAGCAGCCCCAGGGACGGCTCGTATCAGCCCCAGCATTTT